This TCR beta chain stems from a study of lymphopenia after photon versus proton radiotherapy. Whole-study results and caveats: Photon-treated patients lost naive T cells and TCR diversity; proton-treated stayed stable.

This clone was observed a single time. Its target is unknown. The assay was immunoSEQ multiplex PCR, and TCRdb's table has in-frame clones only and misses some. Found here are around 150,000 clones, around nine tenths of them singletons; the top ten hold around 5%. The CDR3 has 15 residues. Germline V gene lookup returns CDR1 SGHNT and CDR2 YYREEE (reference sequence). V shed 1 base, J shed 6 bases, and the junction held 8 bases outside the gene matches. The sample in question was peripheral blood, obtained from a patient treated with photon-based radiotherapy. The gene calls are TRBV5-4 and TRBJ2-7; 9 bases line up with TRBD2. This clonotype originated in a man aged 50-60 years with gastric cancer. The DNA of the CDR3 is TGTGCCAGCAGCTTGTCCGGGACTAGCTTCTCCGAGCAGTACTTC. It yields the protein CASSLSGTSFSEQYF.